The 23 T cell receptor beta chains reported below all come from one sample, sequenced in a study of shared clonotypes between healthy human individuals. Clones were read by immunoSEQ multiplex PCR, and TCRdb kept only the in-frame ones, dropping some. The table shows around 690,000 clones, with around 90% occurring only once. The sample comprised memory CD8+ T cells from PBMCs. Subset defined: CD45RO+ cells pooled with CCR7-negative TemRA cells. These receptors all stem from a man between 18 and 35 years old in good health. Some clones in this sample may be carry-over from other donors' samples.

The table lists this clone with a count of one. The rearrangement uses TRBV7-9 and TRBJ2-1, with 8 bases matching TRBD1. The CDR3 covers 14 residues. With 0 bases clipped from V and 6 bases from J, the junction kept 1 base outside the gene matches. Looked up from germline, CDR1 is SEHNR and CDR2 is FQNEAQ (reference sequence). The CDR3, as DNA: TGTGCCAGCAGCTTAGCCGGGACAGGCAATGAGCAGTTCTTC. Its protein product is CASSLAGTGNEQFF.

The V call is TRBV30, the J call TRBJ1-4, with TRBD1 matching 7 bases. The CDR3 runs to 12 residues. J gave up 14 bases and V 4 bases, and 10 bases lay outside the gene matches. Germline CDR1 GTSNPN, CDR2 SVGIG (reference sequence). The CDR3 region has the DNA TGTGCCTGGAAAAGCCACAGGGGAGGTCTGTTTTTT. Its protein product is CAWKSHRGGLFF.

In DNA, the CDR3 is TGTGCCAGCAGCATAACGGGACGCCCGGTAGAGACCCAGTACTTC. Translated: CASSITGRPVETQYF. V and J are TRBV9 and TRBJ2-5, with D perhaps TRBD1 or TRBD2 (5 bases each). The CDR3 length is 15 residues. CDR1 and CDR2 (germline): SGDLS, YYNGEE. With 4 bases removed from V and 4 bases from J, the gap between germline ends came to 17 bases.

The chain uses TRBV5-4 and TRBJ2-1; D unresolved. V was shortened by 4 bases and J by 10 bases, with 12 bases between the two germline ends. The CDR3 has 12 amino acids. Germline-derived CDR1 and CDR2 are SGHNT and YYREEE (reference sequence). CDR3 coding DNA: TGTGCCAGCAGCCCAGACTCATTCGAGCAGTTCTTC. This sequence encodes CASSPDSFEQFF.

Turning to this clone: One end of the junction does not line up with germline, which may come from a read error. The chain uses TRBV6-1 and TRBJ2-7; 9 bases fit TRBD1. The CDR3 consists of 16 residues. Germline CDR1 and CDR2: MNHNS and SASEGT. Here the CDR3 reads CAISESYRGRLVEQYF. The CDR3 bases are TGTGCCATCAGTGAGTCCTACAGGGGGCGGTTGGTTGAGCAGTACTTC.

Turning to this clone: Other DNA sequences in the sample encode the same CDR3. The chain is built from TRBV27 and TRBJ1-2; D gene ambiguous. CDR3 length: 14 amino acids. Looked up from germline, CDR1 is MNHEY and CDR2 is SMNVEV (reference sequence). The V and J ends lost 3 bases and 5 bases respectively, with 13 bases between them. The CDR3 loop is CASSLGGRGYGYTF. In DNA, the CDR3 is TGTGCCAGCAGTTTGGGAGGACGGGGATATGGCTACACCTTC.

The chain employs TRBV28 and TRBJ2-1, with TRBD2 as a possible D gene (7 bases). Germline CDR1 is MDHEN and CDR2 is SYDVKM. The CDR3 spans 13 residues. The germline V and J ends were trimmed by 6 bases and 5 bases, with 11 bases remaining between them. CDR3 sequence reads: CASSLGGDNEQFF. CDR3 nucleotide sequence: TGTGCCAGCAGCCTAGGGGGGGACAATGAGCAGTTCTTC.

This clone has just one count. The chain uses TRBV19 and TRBJ2-7; 9 bases map to TRBD2. Germline-derived CDR1 and CDR2 are LNHDA and SQIVND (reference sequence). Unmatched junction bases numbered 9, after V lost 3 bases and J lost 6 bases. The CDR3 loop spans 15 amino acids. The CDR3 DNA reads TGTGCCAGTAGTATGGGGGCTAGCGGGACGGCCGAGCAGTACTTC. Translated, it gives CASSMGASGTAEQYF.

The chain carries TRBV13 and TRBJ1-1; tentatively, D is TRBD1 (5 bases). The germline gives CDR1 PRHDT, CDR2 FYEKMQ (reference sequence). The germline V and J ends were trimmed by 2 bases and 3 bases, with 10 bases remaining between them. The CDR3 loop spans 14 amino acids. CDR3 region: CASSLRGVYTEAFF. The CDR3 DNA reads TGTGCCAGCAGCTTACGGGGGGTCTACACTGAAGCTTTCTTT.

This chain uses TRBV30 with TRBJ1-2; D is possibly TRBD1 (5 bases). The length of the CDR3 is 12 residues. With 8 bases removed from V and 7 bases from J, the gap between germline ends came to 17 bases. CDR1 and CDR2 from the germline V gene are GTSNPN and SVGIG (reference sequence). CDR3 nucleotide sequence: TGTGCCGGCTTTTTCGGGACGGGTGGCTACACCTTC. Translated, it gives CAGFFGTGGYTF.

The rearrangement links TRBV18 to TRBJ1-1, with TRBD1 matching over 7 bases. V was pared by 3 bases and J by 0 bases, with 13 bases of the junction left unmatched. The germline V gene encodes CDR1 KGHSH and CDR2 LQKENI. The CDR3 spans 18 residues. The DNA for the CDR3 is TGTGCCAGCTCACCGTCGGACAGGTGGGGGGTGTTGAACACTGAAGCTTTCTTT. Amino acids: CASSPSDRWGVLNTEAFF. The variable domain in full, with the rest retrieved from reference TRBV18 and TRBJ1-1, is NAGVMQNPRHLVRRRGQEARLRCSPMKGHSHVYWYRQLPEEGLKFMVYLQKENIIDESGMPKERFSAEFPKEGPSILRIQQVVRGDSAAYFCASSPSDRWGVLNTEAFFGQGTRLTVV.

The chain couples TRBV30 to TRBJ2-7; D is perhaps TRBD1 (6 bases). The ends were cut back, 3 bases at V and 1 base at J, with 10 bases in the middle. CDR3 length: 13 residues. Germline assignment: CDR1 GTSNPN and CDR2 SVGIG (reference sequence). The CDR3 region has the DNA TGTGCCTGGAGGCCGACAGGATCCTACGAGCAGTACTTC. Translated: CAWRPTGSYEQYF.

The chain employs TRBV14 and TRBJ2-7; D may be TRBD1 (8 bases). CDR1 and CDR2 from the germline V gene are SGHDN and FVKESK. Trimming took 3 bases from V and 5 from J, leaving 20 bases between them. This CDR3 has 16 residues. The CDR3 DNA reads TGTGCCAGCAGCCATCGGCGGGGGACAGGTCTCCACGAGCAGTACTTC. It is translated as CASSHRRGTGLHEQYF.

The chain joins TRBV28 to TRBJ2-3; D is tentatively TRBD1 or TRBD2 (6 bases each). Per germline, CDR1 MDHEN and CDR2 SYDVKM. The CDR3 is 16 residues long. V gave up 4 bases and J gave up 0 bases, with 14 bases separating them. The CDR3 region has the DNA TGTGCCAGCAGTTGGGGGGCCACCCCTAGCACAGATACGCAGTATTTT. This translates into CASSWGATPSTDTQYF.

Here the CDR3 reads CASSYNIRTSHLAEQYF. The CDR3, as DNA: TGTGCCAGCAGCTACAATATCCGGACTAGTCATCTTGCCGAGCAGTACTTC. The V call is TRBV5-6, the J call TRBJ2-7; 7 nucleotides match TRBD2. Germline V gives CDR1 SGHDT, CDR2 YYEEEE. This CDR3 is built from 17 residues. V shed 3 bases and J 6 bases; nucleotides not matched to a gene: 18.

The chain combines TRBV27 with TRBJ1-1; D possibly corresponds to TRBD1 (6 bases). The V gene's germline CDR1 is MNHEY and CDR2 SMNVEV (reference sequence). V lost 3 bases and J 5 bases, leaving 16 bases between the germline ends. The CDR3 is 15 amino acids. CDR3 region: CASSLTQGRGTEAFF. For the CDR3, the DNA is TGTGCCAGCAGTTTGACTCAGGGGCGGGGGACTGAAGCTTTCTTT.

This chain uses TRBV5-6 with TRBJ2-5; 9 bases are a match to TRBD1. CDR1 and CDR2 from the germline V gene are SGHDT and YYEEEE. This CDR3 has 15 amino acids. With 4 bases clipped from V and 11 bases from J, the junction kept 15 bases outside the gene matches. The CDR3 nucleotides read TGTGCCAGCAGCCAAAATCCAAGGACAGGGGATGAGCAGTACTTC. The encoded protein is CASSQNPRTGDEQYF.

The rearrangement links TRBV11-2 to TRBJ2-1; D gene unclear. The germline V gene has CDR1 SGHAT and CDR2 FQNNGV. V was clipped by 5 bases and J by 4 bases, with 6 bases between them. The CDR3 contains 12 residues. This CDR3 reads CASSPGYNEQFF. The CDR3 DNA reads TGTGCCAGCAGCCCCGGATACAATGAGCAGTTCTTC.

V usage is TRBV7-8 and J usage is TRBJ1-2, with a tentative D call TRBD1 (5 bases). The germline V gene encodes CDR1 SGHVS and CDR2 FQNEAQ. V was shortened by 5 bases and J by 1 base, with 11 bases between the two germline ends. This CDR3 has 14 residues. For the CDR3, the DNA is TGTGCCAGCAGCCCTCGAGGGGTTAACTATGGCTACACCTTC. This gives the protein CASSPRGVNYGYTF.

The chain recombines TRBV7-8 with TRBJ2-7; D gene unclear. Germline assignment: CDR1 SGHVS and CDR2 FQNEAQ. This CDR3 has 13 residues. Trimming cost V 1 base and J 4 bases, with 8 bases left between them. CDR3 DNA: TGTGCCAGCAGCTTAGGTACCACATACGAGCAGTACTTC. Encoded protein: CASSLGTTYEQYF.

This clone occurred a few times. The genes are TRBV5-4 and TRBJ2-7; tentatively, D is TRBD2 (6 bases). The CDR3 is 12 residues long. CDR1 SGHNT and CDR2 YYREEE come from the germline V gene (reference sequence). The ends were cut back, 5 bases at V and 6 bases at J, with 12 bases in the middle. For the CDR3, the DNA is TGTGCCAGCAGGGCAAGCGGGTCCGAGCAGTACTTC. Protein: CASRASGSEQYF.

The CDR3 here is CASSIAWAGNTEAFF. In DNA, the CDR3 is TGTGCCAGTAGTATAGCTTGGGCAGGGAACACTGAAGCTTTCTTT. The V call is TRBV19, the J call TRBJ1-1; D is undetermined. The CDR3 length is 15 residues. Trimming took 1 base from V and 1 from J, leaving 10 bases between them. Germline assignment: CDR1 LNHDA and CDR2 SQIVND (reference sequence). Full variable domain (remainder filled in from reference TRBV19 and TRBJ1-1): DGGITQSPKYLFRKEGQNVTLSCEQNLNHDAMYWYRQDPGQGLRLIYYSQIVNDFQKGDIAEGYSVSREKKESFPLTVTSAQKNPTAFYLCASSIAWAGNTEAFFGQGTRLTVV.

The V and J genes are TRBV29-1 and TRBJ2-1, with a tentative D call TRBD2 (5 bases). Trimming took off 4 bases at V and 4 bases at J, with 8 bases between the two ends. CDR3 length: 12 residues. Looked up from germline, CDR1 is SQVTM and CDR2 is ANQGSEA. Written as DNA, the CDR3 is TGCAGCGTTGTACTAGAGTACAATGAGCAGTTCTTC. Protein product: CSVVLEYNEQFF.